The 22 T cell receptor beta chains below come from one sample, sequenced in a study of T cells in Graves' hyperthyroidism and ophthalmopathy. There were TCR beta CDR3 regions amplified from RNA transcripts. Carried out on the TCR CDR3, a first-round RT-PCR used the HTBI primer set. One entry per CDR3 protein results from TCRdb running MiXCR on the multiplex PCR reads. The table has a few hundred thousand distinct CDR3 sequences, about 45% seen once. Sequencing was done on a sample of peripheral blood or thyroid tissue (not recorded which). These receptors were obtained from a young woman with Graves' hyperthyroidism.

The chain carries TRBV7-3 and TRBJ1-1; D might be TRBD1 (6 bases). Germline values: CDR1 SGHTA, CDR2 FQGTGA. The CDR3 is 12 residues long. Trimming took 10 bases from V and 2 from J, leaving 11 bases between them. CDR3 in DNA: TGTGCCACAGGACAGCTAAACACTGAAGCTTTCTTT. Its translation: CATGQLNTEAFF.

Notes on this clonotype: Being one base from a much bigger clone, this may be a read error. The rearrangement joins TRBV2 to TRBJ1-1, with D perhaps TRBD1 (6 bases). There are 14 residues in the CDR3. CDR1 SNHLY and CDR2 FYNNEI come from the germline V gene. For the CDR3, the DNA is TGTGCCCGCAGTGTGAACAGGGTGAACACTGAAGCTTTCTTT. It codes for CARSVNRVNTEAFF.

The CDR3 DNA reads TGTGCCAGCAGTGACAAGGGGCTGGATGCAAATCAGCCCCAGCATTTT. Translation: CASSDKGLDANQPQHF. V gene TRBV12-3 or TRBV12-4 combines with J gene TRBJ1-5; D is perhaps TRBD1 (5 bases). This CDR3 comprises 16 residues. Trimming removed 5 bases from V and 4 bases from J, with 18 bases in between.

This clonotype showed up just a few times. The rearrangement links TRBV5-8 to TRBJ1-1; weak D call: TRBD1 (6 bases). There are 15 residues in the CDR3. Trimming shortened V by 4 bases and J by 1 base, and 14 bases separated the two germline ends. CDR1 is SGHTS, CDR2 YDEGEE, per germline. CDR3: CASSTWGHKNTEAFF. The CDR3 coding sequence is TGTGCCAGCAGCACCTGGGGACACAAGAACACTGAAGCTTTCTTT.

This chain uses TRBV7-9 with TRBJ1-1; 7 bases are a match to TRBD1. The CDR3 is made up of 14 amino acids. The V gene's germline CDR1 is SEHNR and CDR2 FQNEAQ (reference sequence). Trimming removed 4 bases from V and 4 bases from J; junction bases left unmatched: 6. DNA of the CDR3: TGTGCCAGCAGCTACGACAGGGTGATCACTGAAGCTTTCTTT. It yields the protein CASSYDRVITEAFF. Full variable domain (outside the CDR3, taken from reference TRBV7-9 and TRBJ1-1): DTGVSQNPRHKITKRGQNVTFRCDPISEHNRLYWYRQTLGQGPEFLTYFQNEAQLEKSRLLSDRFSAERPKGSFSTLEIQRTEQGDSAMYLCASSYDRVITEAFFGQGTRLTVV.

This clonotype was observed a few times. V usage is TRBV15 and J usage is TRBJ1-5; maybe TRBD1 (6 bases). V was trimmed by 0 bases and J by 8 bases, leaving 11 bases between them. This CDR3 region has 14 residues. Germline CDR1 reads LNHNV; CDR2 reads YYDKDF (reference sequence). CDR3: CATSRDRGREPQHF. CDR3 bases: TGTGCCACCAGCAGAGATCGGGGGCGGGAGCCCCAGCATTTT.

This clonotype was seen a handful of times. CDR3 residues: CASSEGGTGTGELFF. Written as DNA, the CDR3 is TGTGCCAGCAGTGAAGGAGGCACGGGCACCGGGGAGCTGTTTTTT. The chain employs TRBV6-1 and TRBJ2-2; D not certain. This CDR3 has 15 amino acids. Trimming removed 1 base from V and 4 bases from J, with 10 bases in between. Germline lookup yields CDR1 MNHNS and CDR2 SASEGT.

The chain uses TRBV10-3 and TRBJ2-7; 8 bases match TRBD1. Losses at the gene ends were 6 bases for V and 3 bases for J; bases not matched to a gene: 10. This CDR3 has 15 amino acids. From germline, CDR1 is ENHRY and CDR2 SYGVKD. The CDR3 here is CAISVDGQGGYEQYF. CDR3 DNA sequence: TGTGCCATCAGCGTTGATGGACAGGGAGGCTACGAGCAGTACTTC.

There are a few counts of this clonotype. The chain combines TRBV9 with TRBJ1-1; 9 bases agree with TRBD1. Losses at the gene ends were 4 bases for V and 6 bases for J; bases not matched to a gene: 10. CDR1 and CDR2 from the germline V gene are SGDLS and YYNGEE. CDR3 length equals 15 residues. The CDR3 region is CASSSPGTGPAEAFF. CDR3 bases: TGTGCCAGCAGCTCACCCGGGACAGGGCCAGCTGAAGCTTTCTTT.

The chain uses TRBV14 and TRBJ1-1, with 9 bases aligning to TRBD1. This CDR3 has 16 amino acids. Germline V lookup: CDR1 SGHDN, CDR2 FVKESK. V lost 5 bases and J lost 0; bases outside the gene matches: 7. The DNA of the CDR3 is TGTGCCAGCAGCTTAGCGGGGACAGGGATGAACACTGAAGCTTTCTTT. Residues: CASSLAGTGMNTEAFF.

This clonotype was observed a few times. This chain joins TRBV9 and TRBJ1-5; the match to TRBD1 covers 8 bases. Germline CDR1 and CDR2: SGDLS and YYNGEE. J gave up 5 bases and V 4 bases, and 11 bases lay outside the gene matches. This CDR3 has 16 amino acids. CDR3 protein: CASSSRDRGSHQPQHF. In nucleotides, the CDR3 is TGTGCCAGCAGCTCAAGAGACAGGGGCAGTCATCAGCCCCAGCATTTT.

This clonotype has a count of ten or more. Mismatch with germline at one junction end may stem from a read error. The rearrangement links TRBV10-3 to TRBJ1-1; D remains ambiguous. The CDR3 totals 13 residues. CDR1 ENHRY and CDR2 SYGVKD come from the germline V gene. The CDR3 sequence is CAITEEGGTEAFF. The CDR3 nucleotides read TGTGCCATCACTGAGGAGGGTGGCACTGAAGCTTTCTTT.

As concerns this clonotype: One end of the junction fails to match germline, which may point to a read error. Written as DNA, the CDR3 is TGTGCCAGCAGTTACGATGGCGGGACACCCTACGAGCAGTACTTC. Its protein product is CASSYDGGTPYEQYF. The chain joins TRBV10-3 to TRBJ2-7, with D possibly being TRBD1 or TRBD2 (6 bases each). The germline CDR1 and CDR2 sequences are ENHRY and SYGVKD. The CDR3 consists of 15 residues.

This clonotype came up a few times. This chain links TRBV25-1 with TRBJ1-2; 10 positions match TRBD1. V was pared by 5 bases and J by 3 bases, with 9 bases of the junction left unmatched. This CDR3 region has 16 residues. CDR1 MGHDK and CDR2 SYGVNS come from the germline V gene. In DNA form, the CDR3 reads TGTGCCAGCAGTTTCCACCGGGACAGGGGAGACTATGGCTACACCTTC. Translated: CASSFHRDRGDYGYTF.

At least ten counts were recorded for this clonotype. CDR3 in amino acids: CASSLTGDKPQHF. CDR3 nucleotides: TGTGCCAGCAGTTTGACAGGGGACAAGCCCCAGCATTTT. The chain has TRBV7-9 and TRBJ1-5, with 8 bases fitting TRBD1. This CDR3 spans 13 amino acids. Germline loops: CDR1 SEHNR, CDR2 FQNEAQ (reference sequence). Trimming removed 6 bases from V and 8 bases from J; junction bases left unmatched: 6. Full variable domain (remainder filled in from reference TRBV7-9 and TRBJ1-5): DTGVSQNPRHKITKRGQNVTFRCDPISEHNRLYWYRQTLGQGPEFLTYFQNEAQLEKSRLLSDRFSAERPKGSFSTLEIQRTEQGDSAMYLCASSLTGDKPQHFGDGTRLSIL.

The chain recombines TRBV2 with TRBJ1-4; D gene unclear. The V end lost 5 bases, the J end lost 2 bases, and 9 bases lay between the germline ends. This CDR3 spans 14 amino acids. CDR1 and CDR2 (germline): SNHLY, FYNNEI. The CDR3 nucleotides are TGTGCCAGCAGTAGCTTGGATACTAATGAAAAACTGTTTTTT. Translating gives CASSSLDTNEKLFF. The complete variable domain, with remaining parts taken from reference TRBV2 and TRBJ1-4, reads EPEVTQTPSHQVTQMGQEVILRCVPISNHLYFYWYRQILGQKVEFLVSFYNNEISEKSEIFDDQFSVERPDGSNFTLKIRSTKLEDSAMYFCASSSLDTNEKLFFGSGTQLSVL.

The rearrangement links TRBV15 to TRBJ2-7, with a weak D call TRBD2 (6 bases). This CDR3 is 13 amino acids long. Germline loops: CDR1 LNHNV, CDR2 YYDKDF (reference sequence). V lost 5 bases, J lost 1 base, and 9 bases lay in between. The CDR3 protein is CATSPGRSYEQYF. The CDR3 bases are TGTGCCACCAGCCCGGGGAGGTCCTACGAGCAGTACTTC.

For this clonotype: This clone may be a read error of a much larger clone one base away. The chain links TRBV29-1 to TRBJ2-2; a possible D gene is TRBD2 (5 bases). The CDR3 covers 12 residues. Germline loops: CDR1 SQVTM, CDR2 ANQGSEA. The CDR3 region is CSDLPYTGELLF. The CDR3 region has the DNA TGCAGCGACCTACCATACACCGGGGAGCTGTTATTT.

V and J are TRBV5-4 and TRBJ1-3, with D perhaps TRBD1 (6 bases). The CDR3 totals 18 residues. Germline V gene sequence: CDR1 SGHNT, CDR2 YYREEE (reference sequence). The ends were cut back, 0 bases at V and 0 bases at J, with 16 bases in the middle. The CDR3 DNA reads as TGTGCCAGCAGCTTGGCGTCCAGGGGATGGGACTCTGGAAACACCATATATTTT. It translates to CASSLASRGWDSGNTIYF.

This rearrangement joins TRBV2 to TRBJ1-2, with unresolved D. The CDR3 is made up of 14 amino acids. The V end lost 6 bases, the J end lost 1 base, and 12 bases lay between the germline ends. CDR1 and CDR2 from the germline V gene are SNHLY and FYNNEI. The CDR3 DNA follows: TGTGCCAGCAGCAAGGGCGGTTTTAACTATGGCTACACCTTC. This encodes CASSKGGFNYGYTF.

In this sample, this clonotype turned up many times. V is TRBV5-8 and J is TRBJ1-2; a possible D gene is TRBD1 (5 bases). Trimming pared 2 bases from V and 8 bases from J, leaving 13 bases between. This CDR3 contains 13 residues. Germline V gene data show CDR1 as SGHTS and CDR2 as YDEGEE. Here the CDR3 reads CASSLAGSGGYTF. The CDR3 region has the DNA TGTGCCAGCAGCTTAGCAGGGAGTGGGGGCTACACCTTC. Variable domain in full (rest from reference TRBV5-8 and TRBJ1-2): EAGVTQSPTHLIKTRGQQATLRCSPISGHTSVYWYQQALGLGLQFLLWYDEGEERNRGNFPPRFSGRQFPNYSSELNVNALELEDSALYLCASSLAGSGGYTFGSGTRLTVV.

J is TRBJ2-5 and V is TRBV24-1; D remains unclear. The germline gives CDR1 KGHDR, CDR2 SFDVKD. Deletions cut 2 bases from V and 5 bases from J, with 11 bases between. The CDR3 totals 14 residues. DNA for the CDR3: TGTGCCACCAGTGATTCTGAAAGGCAGGAGACCCAGTACTTC. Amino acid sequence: CATSDSERQETQYF.